These 24 T cell receptor beta chains were sequenced from one sample in a study of T cells in narcolepsy. Only in-frame clones appear in the TCRdb table, and some are missing; sequencing was by immunoSEQ multiplex PCR. The profile shows about 34,000 clones, 70% to 85% of them singletons. Sequenced: memory (CD45RA-) CD4+ T cells from blood. These receptors all come from a human donor in good health.

The rearrangement links TRBV5-1 to TRBJ2-7; 9 bases align to TRBD1. J was trimmed by 0 bases and V by 4 bases; bases with no gene match: 8. Germline V gene data show CDR1 as SGHRS and CDR2 as YFSETQ. The CDR3 totals 16 residues. The DNA for the CDR3 is TGCGCCAGCAGCCTAGGAGGGACAGGGAGCTCCTACGAGCAGTACTTC. Its translation is CASSLGGTGSSYEQYF.

Here the CDR3 DNA reads TGTGCCAGCAGCTTGGACCCCAGGGGGCGAGAAGGCTACACCTTC. It yields the protein CASSLDPRGREGYTF. The chain uses TRBV5-4 and TRBJ1-2; 8 positions agree with TRBD1. The germline CDR1 and CDR2 sequences are SGHNT and YYREEE (reference sequence). CDR3 length: 15 amino acids. The V and J ends lost 0 bases and 8 bases, in that order; junction bases with no gene match: 9.

V and J are TRBV6-4 and TRBJ1-1; D possibly corresponds to TRBD1 (5 bases). Trimming took off 6 bases at V and 4 bases at J, with 18 bases between the two ends. This CDR3 is built from 15 residues. The germline gives CDR1 MRHNA, CDR2 SNTAGT. CDR3 loop: CASSPSRAAGTEAFF. The CDR3 coding sequence is TGTGCCAGCAGCCCAAGCAGGGCCGCCGGCACTGAAGCTTTCTTT.

The chain recombines TRBV10-1 with TRBJ1-1; unclear D gene. The germline V gene has CDR1 WNHNN and CDR2 SYGVQD (reference sequence). Trimming cost V 6 bases and J 2 bases, with 10 bases left between them. The CDR3 length is 13 residues. The CDR3 loop reads CASRRNGNTEAFF. CDR3 nucleotides: TGCGCCAGCAGGAGGAACGGAAACACTGAAGCTTTCTTT.

The chain has TRBV7-9 and TRBJ2-5; TRBD1 matches at 9 bases. Germline assignment: CDR1 SEHNR and CDR2 FQNEAQ (reference sequence). CDR3 length equals 14 residues. V shed 5 bases, J shed 5 bases, and the junction held 6 bases outside the gene matches. As DNA, the CDR3 is TGTGCCAGCAGCACAACAGGGGGCCAGGAGACCCAGTACTTC. The encoded protein is CASSTTGGQETQYF.

J is TRBJ2-4 and V is TRBV7-6; maybe TRBD2 (6 bases). The CDR3 length is 18 residues. CDR1 is SGHVS, CDR2 FNYEAQ, per germline. The ends were cut back, 1 base at V and 2 bases at J, with 18 bases in the middle. This CDR3 is CASSLGGARGATKNIQYF. DNA for the CDR3: TGTGCCAGCAGCTTAGGCGGGGCGAGGGGTGCGACCAAAAACATTCAGTACTTC.

The chain links TRBV15 to TRBJ2-5, with TRBD2 matching 8 bases. Germline V lookup: CDR1 LNHNV, CDR2 YYDKDF (reference sequence). CDR3 size: 17 residues. V dropped 3 bases and J dropped 5; count of bases not matched to a gene: 14. Written as DNA, the CDR3 is TGTGCCACCAGCAGGGCTGTCGGGGGACTAGGAGGGGAGACCCAGTACTTC. Residues: CATSRAVGGLGGETQYF.

This rearrangement joins TRBV6-5 to TRBJ1-5, with 8 bases lining up with TRBD1. Looked up from germline, CDR1 is MNHEY and CDR2 is SVGAGI. Trimming at V came to 6 bases and at J to 2 bases, leaving 3 bases not matched to a gene. This CDR3 has 14 residues. The CDR3 DNA reads TGTGCCAGCAGCGGACAGGGAGGCAATCAGCCCCAGCATTTT. This sequence encodes CASSGQGGNQPQHF.

The V and J genes are TRBV6-5 and TRBJ1-4; weak D call: TRBD1 (5 bases). CDR3 length: 14 residues. Trimming left V 6 bases short and J 4 bases short, with 12 bases between. Germline-derived CDR1 and CDR2 are MNHEY and SVGAGI. DNA for the CDR3: TGTGCCAGCAGCGAACGGGGGAATAATGAAAAACTGTTTTTT. Residues: CASSERGNNEKLFF.

This chain joins TRBV9 and TRBJ2-6; D uncertain. Germline values: CDR1 SGDLS, CDR2 YYNGEE. The CDR3 is 15 amino acids. Trimming removed 4 bases at V and 3 bases at J, with 11 bases between. In DNA, the CDR3 is TGTGCCAGCAGCCGAGATGACTTTGGGGCCAACGTCCTGACTTTC. Translated: CASSRDDFGANVLTF.

CDR3 in DNA: TGTGCCAGCAGTTTTTCCAGGGGGCCGGATGAGCAGTTCTTC. Translated, it gives CASSFSRGPDEQFF. V and J are TRBV27 and TRBJ2-1; 8 nucleotides align to TRBD1. Germline values: CDR1 MNHEY, CDR2 SMNVEV (reference sequence). The V and J ends lost 3 bases and 8 bases, in that order; junction bases with no gene match: 6. This CDR3 has 14 residues.

The rearrangement uses TRBV6-1 and TRBJ1-2; 8 bases fit TRBD1. This CDR3 is built from 13 residues. V was clipped by 5 bases and J by 7 bases; unmatched bases: 6. CDR1 and CDR2 from the germline V gene are MNHNS and SASEGT. The CDR3 DNA is TGTGCCAGCAGTCTCCAGGGGGCGCGTGGCTACACCTTC. The encoded protein is CASSLQGARGYTF.

This rearrangement joins TRBV2 to TRBJ1-1; 8 bases are shared with TRBD1. V dropped 0 bases and J dropped 6; count of bases not matched to a gene: 6. The CDR3 totals 15 residues. Germline V gene sequence: CDR1 SNHLY, CDR2 FYNNEI. The CDR3 coding sequence is TGTGCCAGCAGTGAAGCGCAGGGGGCGGTTGCTGAAGCTTTCTTT. Translated, it gives CASSEAQGAVAEAFF.

This chain links TRBV7-9 with TRBJ1-1; D is unresolved. CDR1 is SEHNR, CDR2 FQNEAQ, per germline (reference sequence). The CDR3 spans 16 residues. Trimming removed 4 bases at V and 1 base at J, with 16 bases between. CDR3 in amino acids: CASSSRARLKNTEAFF. DNA of the CDR3: TGTGCCAGCAGCTCCCGGGCCAGATTGAAGAACACTGAAGCTTTCTTT.

A remark on this clone: The junction differs from germline at one of its ends, possibly a read error. Other DNA variants within this sample encode the same CDR3. This chain joins TRBV5-1 and TRBJ1-2; 7 positions match TRBD1. Germline CDR1 is SGHRS and CDR2 is YFSETQ. CDR3 length: 14 amino acids. CDR3: CASSSSGGSYGYTF. CDR3 in DNA: TGTGCCAGCAGCTCCTCAGGGGGGTCCTATGGCTACACCTTC.

This chain uses TRBV19 with TRBJ2-7; TRBD2 might be the D (6 bases). Germline V gene data show CDR1 as LNHDA and CDR2 as SQIVND (reference sequence). The V end lost 3 bases, the J end lost 1 base, and 13 bases lay between the germline ends. The CDR3 spans 15 residues. The CDR3 loop reads CASSMRGVWSYEQYF. CDR3 DNA sequence: TGTGCCAGTAGTATGCGGGGTGTTTGGTCCTACGAGCAGTACTTC.

The rearrangement uses TRBV30 and TRBJ2-2; 10 nucleotides line up with TRBD2. Germline loops: CDR1 GTSNPN, CDR2 SVGIG (reference sequence). The J segment lost 7 bases and the V segment lost 4 bases, leaving 6 bases of the junction unmatched. The CDR3 extends over 14 amino acids. The CDR3 bases are TGTGCCTGGATGAGCGGGAGGGCCGTCGGGGAGCTGTTTTTT. It translates to CAWMSGRAVGELFF.

This sequence joins TRBV27 and TRBJ1-1, with D maybe TRBD1 (6 bases). This CDR3 contains 13 residues. Germline V gene data show CDR1 as MNHEY and CDR2 as SMNVEV (reference sequence). Trimming cost V 5 bases and J 4 bases, with 11 bases left between them. CDR3 residues: CASSRTGRTEAFF. The CDR3 DNA reads as TGTGCCAGCAGTCGAACAGGGCGCACTGAAGCTTTCTTT.

The chain has TRBV5-4 and TRBJ2-7; 8 bases are shared with TRBD1. There are 16 residues in the CDR3. The junction had 10 bases not matched to a gene; V was cut back by 2 bases and J by 3 bases. Germline loops: CDR1 SGHNT, CDR2 YYREEE (reference sequence). In nucleotides, the CDR3 is TGTGCCAGCAGCTTATCAGGGGGCGGAACCAACTACGAGCAGTACTTC. Its translation is CASSLSGGGTNYEQYF.

The CDR3 DNA follows: TGTGCCAGTAGTAATCCCGGGGACAGGGATCAAACTAATGAAAAACTGTTTTTT. The encoded protein is CASSNPGDRDQTNEKLFF. J is TRBJ1-4 and V is TRBV19; 9 bases line up with TRBD1. Germline CDR1 is LNHDA and CDR2 is SQIVND (reference sequence). J lost 1 base, V lost 4 bases, and 10 bases had no gene match. This CDR3 has 18 residues.

This clone has more than one count but fewer than ten. V and J are TRBV25-1 and TRBJ1-2; the D gene is possibly TRBD1 (6 bases). From germline, CDR1 is MGHDK and CDR2 SYGVNS. V lost 4 bases to trimming and J lost 4 bases, with 13 bases between them. CDR3 length: 14 amino acids. CDR3 coding DNA: TGTGCCAGCAGTGGTGAAGACAGGAGCTATGGCTACACCTTC. Residues: CASSGEDRSYGYTF.

The gene calls are TRBV5-1 and TRBJ2-7; 16 bases agree with TRBD2. Trimming cost V 6 bases and J 0 bases; bases outside gene matches: 12. The CDR3 is 19 residues long. Per germline, CDR1 SGHRS and CDR2 YFSETQ. CDR3 sequence (DNA): TGCGCCAGCAACGGACAGGGACTAGCGGGGGGGCATAGCTCCTACGAGCAGTACTTC. Translated: CASNGQGLAGGHSSYEQYF. Together with reference TRBV5-1 and TRBJ2-7, the CDR3 gives the full variable domain: KAGVTQTPRYLIKTRGQQVTLSCSPISGHRSVSWYQQTPGQGLQFLFEYFSETQRNKGNFPGRFSGRQFSNSRSEMNVSTLELGDSALYLCASNGQGLAGGHSSYEQYFGPGTRLTVT.

CDR3 residues: CASRDDDRLYEQYF. The CDR3 coding sequence is TGTGCCAGCAGGGACGACGACCGTCTCTACGAGCAGTACTTC. V and J are TRBV27 and TRBJ2-7; D uncertain. The V end was cut by 6 bases, the J end by 3 bases, with 15 bases between. The germline V gene encodes CDR1 MNHEY and CDR2 SMNVEV (reference sequence). This CDR3 spans 14 amino acids.

The chain recombines TRBV19 with TRBJ1-2; D unclear. V lost 1 base and J lost 3, with 9 bases in between. CDR3 length: 14 amino acids. From germline, CDR1 is LNHDA and CDR2 SQIVND (reference sequence). CDR3 sequence reads: CASSIALGDYGYTF. CDR3 in DNA: TGTGCCAGTAGTATAGCCCTAGGAGACTATGGCTACACCTTC. Supplemented by reference TRBV19 and TRBJ1-2, the full variable domain reads DGGITQSPKYLFRKEGQNVTLSCEQNLNHDAMYWYRQDPGQGLRLIYYSQIVNDFQKGDIAEGYSVSREKKESFPLTVTSAQKNPTAFYLCASSIALGDYGYTFGSGTRLTVV.